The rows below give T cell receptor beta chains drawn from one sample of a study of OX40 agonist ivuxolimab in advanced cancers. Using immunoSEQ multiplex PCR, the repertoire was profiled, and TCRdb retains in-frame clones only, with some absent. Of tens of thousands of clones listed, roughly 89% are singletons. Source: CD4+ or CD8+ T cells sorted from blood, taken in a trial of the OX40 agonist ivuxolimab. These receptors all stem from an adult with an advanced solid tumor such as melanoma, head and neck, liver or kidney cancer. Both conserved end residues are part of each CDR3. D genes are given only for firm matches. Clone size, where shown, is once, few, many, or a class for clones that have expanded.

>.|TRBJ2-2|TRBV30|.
CACQGTSGPGELFF
TGTGCCTGCCAAGGGACATCCGGGCCCGGGGAGCTGTTTTTT
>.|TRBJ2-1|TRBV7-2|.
CASSLISGTPRDEQFF
TGTGCCAGCAGCCTTATTTCCGGGACCCCGAGGGATGAGCAGTTCTTC
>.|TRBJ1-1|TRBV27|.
CASSLLGTNTEAFF
TGTGCCAGCAGTTTACTAGGGACGAACACTGAAGCTTTCTTT
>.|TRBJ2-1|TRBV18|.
CASSPPYAREQFF
TGTGCCAGCTCACCCCCCTACGCGCGTGAGCAGTTCTTC
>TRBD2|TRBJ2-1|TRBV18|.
CASSPPLAGDLGEQFF
TGTGCCAGCTCACCACCACTAGCGGGAGACTTGGGTGAGCAGTTCTTC
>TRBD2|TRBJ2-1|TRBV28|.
CASSTPGLGLYNEQFF
TGTGCCAGCAGTACTCCGGGACTAGGGTTGTACAATGAGCAGTTCTTC
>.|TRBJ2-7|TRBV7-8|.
CASSLAYTYEQYF
TGTGCCAGCAGCTTAGCGTATACCTACGAGCAGTACTTC
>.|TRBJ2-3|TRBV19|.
CASSMLRTDFTDTQYF
TGTGCCAGTAGTATGTTGAGGACAGACTTCACAGATACGCAGTATTTT
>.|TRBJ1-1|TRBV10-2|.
CASSDQGAEAFF
TGCGCCAGCAGTGATCAGGGTGCTGAAGCTTTCTTT
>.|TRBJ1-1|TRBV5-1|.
CASRGVGDTEAFF
TGCGCCAGCAGGGGGGTTGGAGACACTGAAGCTTTCTTT
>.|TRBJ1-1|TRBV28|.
CASSLRVGYEAFF
TGTGCCAGCAGCCTCCGAGTCGGCTATGAAGCTTTCTTT
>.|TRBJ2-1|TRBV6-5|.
CASSYSIGHNEQFF
TGTGCCAGCAGTTACTCGATTGGGCACAATGAGCAGTTCTTC
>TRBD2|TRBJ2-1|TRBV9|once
CASSPMGLAGENNEQFF
TGTGCCAGCAGCCCCATGGGACTAGCGGGCGAAAACAATGAGCAGTTCTTC
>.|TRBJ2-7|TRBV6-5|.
CASTAGAIYEQYF
TGTGCCAGCACGGCGGGGGCCATCTACGAGCAGTACTTC
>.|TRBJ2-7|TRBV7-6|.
CASSQIAYSYEQYF
TGTGCCAGCAGCCAGATCGCATACTCTTACGAGCAGTACTTC
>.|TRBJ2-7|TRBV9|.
CASSVGGTGVTYEQYF
TGTGCCAGCAGCGTAGGAGGAACAGGCGTAACCTACGAGCAGTACTTC
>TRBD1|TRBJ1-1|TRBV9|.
CASSAPGTGGTEAFF
TGTGCCAGCAGCGCGCCCGGGACAGGGGGCACTGAAGCTTTCTTT
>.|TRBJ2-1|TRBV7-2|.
CASSLGTMNEQFF
TGTGCCAGCAGCTTAGGGACTATGAATGAGCAGTTCTTC
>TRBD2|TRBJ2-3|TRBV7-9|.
CASTIVSGTSETSTDTQYF
TGTGCCAGCACAATAGTATCCGGGACTAGCGAAACTAGCACAGATACGCAGTATTTT
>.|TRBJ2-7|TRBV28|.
CATSPYQFYEQYF
TGTGCCACCTCACCCTACCAATTCTACGAGCAGTACTTC
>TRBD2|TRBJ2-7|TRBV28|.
CASSSLISGISYEQYF
TGTGCCAGCAGTTCCCTCATTAGCGGGATCTCCTACGAGCAGTACTTC
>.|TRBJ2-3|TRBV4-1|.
CASAVGGSTDTQYF
TGCGCCAGCGCCGTGGGGGGTAGCACAGATACGCAGTATTTT
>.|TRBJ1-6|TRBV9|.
CASSVSGSSYNSPLHF
TGTGCCAGCAGCGTATCGGGGAGCTCCTATAATTCACCCCTCCACTTT
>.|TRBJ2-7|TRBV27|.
CASAIYTTYEQYF
TGTGCCAGCGCGATCTACACCACCTACGAGCAGTACTTC
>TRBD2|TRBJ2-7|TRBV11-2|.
CASSLFSGSNYEQYF
TGTGCCAGCAGCTTATTTAGCGGGAGTAACTACGAGCAGTACTTC
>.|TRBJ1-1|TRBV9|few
CASSVVSSGDEAFF
TGTGCCAGCAGCGTAGTGAGTTCCGGAGATGAAGCTTTCTTT
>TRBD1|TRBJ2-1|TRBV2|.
CASRDRSYNEQFF
TGTGCCAGCCGGGACAGATCCTACAATGAGCAGTTCTTC
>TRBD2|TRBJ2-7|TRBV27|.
CASLGGGRVRGSYEQYF
TGTGCCAGCCTCGGGGGGGGGCGAGTCCGGGGTTCCTACGAGCAGTACTTC
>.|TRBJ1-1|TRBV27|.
CASSLMVTGEAFF
TGTGCCAGCAGTTTAATGGTTACGGGAGAAGCTTTCTTT
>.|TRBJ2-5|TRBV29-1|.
CGVPPEGETQYF
TGCGGCGTTCCCCCCGAGGGGGAGACCCAGTACTTC
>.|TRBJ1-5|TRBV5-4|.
CASSRDGNQPQHF
TGTGCCAGCAGCCGAGATGGCAATCAGCCCCAGCATTTT
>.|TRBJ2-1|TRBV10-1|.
CASSFSPMDEQFF
TGCGCCAGCAGTTTCTCCCCCATGGACGAGCAGTTCTTC
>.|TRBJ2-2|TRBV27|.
CASSLYGPGELFF
TGTGCCAGCAGTTTATACGGACCCGGGGAGCTGTTTTTT
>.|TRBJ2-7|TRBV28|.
CASSPSDRLYEQYF
TGTGCCAGCAGCCCCTCAGACAGACTCTACGAGCAGTACTTC
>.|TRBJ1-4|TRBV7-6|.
CASSLAGRWQAGEKLFF
TGTGCCAGCAGCTTAGCCGGGAGGTGGCAGGCGGGAGAAAAACTGTTTTTT
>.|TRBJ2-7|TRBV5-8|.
CASARDGGSYEQYF
TGTGCCAGCGCGCGGGATGGGGGATCCTACGAGCAGTACTTC
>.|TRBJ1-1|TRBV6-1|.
CASRAMNTEAFF
TGTGCCAGTAGGGCTATGAACACTGAAGCTTTCTTT
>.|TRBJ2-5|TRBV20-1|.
CSARKETQYF
TGCAGTGCTAGGAAAGAGACCCAGTACTTC
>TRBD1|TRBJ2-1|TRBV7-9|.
CASSFPGQGIQFF
TGTGCCAGCAGCTTTCCGGGACAGGGCATTCAGTTCTTC
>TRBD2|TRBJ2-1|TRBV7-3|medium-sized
CASSLETRVGRAAYNEQFF
TGTGCCAGCAGCTTAGAGACCAGGGTTGGGAGGGCCGCCTACAATGAGCAGTTCTTC
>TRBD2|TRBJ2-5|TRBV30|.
CAWSVGAGGPGETQYF
TGTGCCTGGAGTGTAGGGGCGGGAGGGCCCGGCGAGACCCAGTACTTC
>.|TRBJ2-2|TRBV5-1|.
CASSPITGELFF
TGCGCCAGCAGCCCGATAACCGGGGAGCTGTTTTTT